Here is one T cell receptor beta chain with its context. Germline CDR1 is MRHNA and CDR2 is SNTAGT. V dropped 8 bases and J dropped 6; count of bases not matched to a gene: 8. There are 14 residues in the CDR3. These data originate in a study of blood T cell repertoires in COVID-19. Clones were sequenced by immunoSEQ multiplex PCR, and TCRdb holds only the in-frame ones, with some missing. Of roughly 250,000 clones in the sample, over 80% were seen once. The V gene is TRBV6-4, the J gene TRBJ1-5; TRBD1 matches at 9 bases. Sequenced material: PBMCs or T cells enriched from blood (not recorded which). This clonotype was obtained from a human donor in a cohort exposed to, infected with or recovered from COVID-19 (not recorded which). The donor label of this sample is uncertain. The CDR3 loop is CASLAGQGSQPQHF. The CDR3 region has the DNA TGTGCCAGCTTAGCGGGACAGGGTTCTCAGCCCCAGCATTTT.